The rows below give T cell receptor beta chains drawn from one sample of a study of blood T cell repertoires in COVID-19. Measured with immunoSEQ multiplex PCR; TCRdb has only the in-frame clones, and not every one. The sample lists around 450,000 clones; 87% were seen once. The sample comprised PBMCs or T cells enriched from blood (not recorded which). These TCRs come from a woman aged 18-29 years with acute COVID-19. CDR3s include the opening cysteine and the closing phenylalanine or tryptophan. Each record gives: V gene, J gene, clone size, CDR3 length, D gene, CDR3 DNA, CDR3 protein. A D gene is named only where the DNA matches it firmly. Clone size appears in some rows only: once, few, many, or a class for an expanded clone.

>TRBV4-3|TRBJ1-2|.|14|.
TGCGCCAGCAGCCAAGTAGCCGGGGGTCTTGGCTACACCTTC
CASSQVAGGLGYTF
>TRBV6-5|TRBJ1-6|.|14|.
TGTGCCAGCAGTTACCAGGGGAGGGTTTCACCCCTCCACTTT
CASSYQGRVSPLHF
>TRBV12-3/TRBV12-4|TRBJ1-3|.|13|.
TGTGCCAGCAGCCCTAGTTCCCGAAACACCATATATTTT
CASSPSSRNTIYF
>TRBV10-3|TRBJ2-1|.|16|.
TGTGCCATCAGCCCAGACAGGCCGGGATCCTACAATGAGCAGTTCTTC
CAISPDRPGSYNEQFF
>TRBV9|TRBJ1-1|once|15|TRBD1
TGTGCCAGCAGCTCGGGACAGGGTGTAAACACTGAAGCTTTCTTT
CASSSGQGVNTEAFF
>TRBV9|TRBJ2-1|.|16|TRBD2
TGTGCCAGCAGCGTAGGCGCTAGCGGCCTCTACAATGAGCAGTTCTTC
CASSVGASGLYNEQFF
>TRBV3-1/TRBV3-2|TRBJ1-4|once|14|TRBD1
TGTGCCAGCAGCCACAGGGGGACTAATGAAAAACTGTTTTTT
CASSHRGTNEKLFF
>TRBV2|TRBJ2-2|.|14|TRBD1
TGTGCCAGCAGTAGGGGGCGGTTAACCGGGGAGCTGTTTTTT
CASSRGRLTGELFF
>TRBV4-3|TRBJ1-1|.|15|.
TGCGCCAGCAGCCAAGACACACAGGGCGAAGATGAAGCTTTCTTT
CASSQDTQGEDEAFF
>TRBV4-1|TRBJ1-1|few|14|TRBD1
TGCGCCAGCAGCACCCGACAGGGGTACACTGAAGCTTTCTTT
CASSTRQGYTEAFF
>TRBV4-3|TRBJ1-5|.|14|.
TGCGCCAGCAGCCAAGATCGGACAGTCGCGCCCCAGCATTTT
CASSQDRTVAPQHF
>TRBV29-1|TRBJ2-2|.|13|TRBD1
TGCAGCGGAGCAGGGGGCGCAACCGGGGAGCTGTTTTTT
CSGAGGATGELFF
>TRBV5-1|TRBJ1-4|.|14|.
TGCGCCAGCAGCTTGATAGGGGAAAATGAAAAACTGTTTTTT
CASSLIGENEKLFF
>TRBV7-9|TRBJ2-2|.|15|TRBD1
TGTGCCAGCAGCACCGGGACAGCCAACACCGGGGAGCTGTTTTTT
CASSTGTANTGELFF
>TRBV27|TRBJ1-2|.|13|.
TGTGCCAGCTCCCCCGGCGCGGGGGGTGGCTACACCTTC
CASSPGAGGGYTF
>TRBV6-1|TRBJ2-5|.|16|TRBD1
TGTGCCAGCAGTGAACAACCGACAGGGGCCCAAGAGACCCAGTACTTC
CASSEQPTGAQETQYF
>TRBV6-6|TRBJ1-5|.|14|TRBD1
TGTGCCACCGAGACAGGGTGGGGCGGTCAGCCCCAGCATTTT
CATETGWGGQPQHF
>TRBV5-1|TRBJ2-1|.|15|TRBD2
TGCGCCAGCAGCGTGGCTTATACTAGCGGCAATGAGCAGTTCTTC
CASSVAYTSGNEQFF
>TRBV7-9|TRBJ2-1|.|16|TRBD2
TGTGCCAGCAGCTTAGGAGCGGGGGTCTTGTCAAATGAGCAGTTCTTC
CASSLGAGVLSNEQFF
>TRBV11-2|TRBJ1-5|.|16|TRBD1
TGTGCCAGCAGCTTAGAAGACAGGGGATCCAATCAGCCCCAGCATTTT
CASSLEDRGSNQPQHF
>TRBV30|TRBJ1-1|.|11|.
TGTGCCTGGAATCGGGTCACTGAAGCTTTCTTT
CAWNRVTEAFF
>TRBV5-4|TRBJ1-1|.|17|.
TGTGCCAGCAGCTTGTTCGATAAGGGCAGGGTGGGGACTGAAGCTTTCTTT
CASSLFDKGRVGTEAFF
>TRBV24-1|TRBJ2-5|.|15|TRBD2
TGTGCCACCAGTCCCATAGCGGGAGGCCAAGAGACCCAGTACTTC
CATSPIAGGQETQYF
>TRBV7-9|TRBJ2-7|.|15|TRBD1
TGTGCCAGCAGCTTCGGAAGGACAGGCCACTACGAGCAGTACTTC
CASSFGRTGHYEQYF
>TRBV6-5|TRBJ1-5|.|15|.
TGTGCCAGCAGTAGACCCGGGACAAACAATCAGCCCCAGCATTTT
CASSRPGTNNQPQHF
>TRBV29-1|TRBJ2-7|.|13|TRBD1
TGCAGCGCTTGGACAGGAGGTGCTTACGAGCAGTACTTC
CSAWTGGAYEQYF
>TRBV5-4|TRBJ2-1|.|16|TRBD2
TGTGCCAGCAGCAAAGGACTAGCGGGCGATTACAATGAGCAGTTCTTC
CASSKGLAGDYNEQFF
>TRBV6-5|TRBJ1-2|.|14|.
TGTGCCAGCAGTTACTCCGTAGGAGATTATGGCTACACCTTC
CASSYSVGDYGYTF